This record covers a single TCR beta chain. With V trimmed by 3 bases and J by 0 bases, 4 bases remained unmatched. Germline V gene data show CDR1 as SGDLS and CDR2 as YYNGEE. The CDR3 length is 16 residues. RNA extraction and reverse transcription yielded cDNA as sequencing template. Profiling relied on immunoSEQ multiplex PCR, and the TCRdb table lists in-frame clones only, not all of them. There are some 200,000 clones in the sample; roughly three fifths occur only once, and around 13% lies in the top ten. The data were taken from a study of CD8+ T cells in alopecia areata. Documented treatment: oral pan-JAK inhibitor, 5-10 mg twice daily.

This TCR was sampled from a human donor with alopecia areata. The starting material was CD8+ T cells sorted from blood, obtained at week 24, from a patient treated with tofacitinib. The V and J genes are TRBV9 and TRBJ2-2, with 8 nucleotides matching TRBD1. The DNA of the CDR3 is TGTGCCAGCAGCGGCACAGGGGGTCCGAACACCGGGGAGCTGTTTTTT. Protein product: CASSGTGGPNTGELFF.